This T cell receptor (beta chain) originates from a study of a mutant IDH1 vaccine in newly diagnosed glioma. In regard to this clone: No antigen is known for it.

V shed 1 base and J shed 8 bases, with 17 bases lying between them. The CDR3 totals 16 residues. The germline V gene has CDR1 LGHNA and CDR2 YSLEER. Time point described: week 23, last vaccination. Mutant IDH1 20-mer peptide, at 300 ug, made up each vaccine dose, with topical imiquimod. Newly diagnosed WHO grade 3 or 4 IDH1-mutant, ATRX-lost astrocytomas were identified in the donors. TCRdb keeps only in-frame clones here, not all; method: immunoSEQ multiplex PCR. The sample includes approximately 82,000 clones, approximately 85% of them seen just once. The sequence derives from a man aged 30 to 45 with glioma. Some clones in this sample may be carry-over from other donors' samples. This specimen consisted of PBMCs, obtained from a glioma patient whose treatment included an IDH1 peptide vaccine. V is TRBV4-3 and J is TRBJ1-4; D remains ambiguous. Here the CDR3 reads CASSQVWSGLGEKLFF. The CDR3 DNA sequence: TGCGCCAGCAGCCAAGTGTGGTCGGGTTTAGGGGAAAAACTGTTTTTT.